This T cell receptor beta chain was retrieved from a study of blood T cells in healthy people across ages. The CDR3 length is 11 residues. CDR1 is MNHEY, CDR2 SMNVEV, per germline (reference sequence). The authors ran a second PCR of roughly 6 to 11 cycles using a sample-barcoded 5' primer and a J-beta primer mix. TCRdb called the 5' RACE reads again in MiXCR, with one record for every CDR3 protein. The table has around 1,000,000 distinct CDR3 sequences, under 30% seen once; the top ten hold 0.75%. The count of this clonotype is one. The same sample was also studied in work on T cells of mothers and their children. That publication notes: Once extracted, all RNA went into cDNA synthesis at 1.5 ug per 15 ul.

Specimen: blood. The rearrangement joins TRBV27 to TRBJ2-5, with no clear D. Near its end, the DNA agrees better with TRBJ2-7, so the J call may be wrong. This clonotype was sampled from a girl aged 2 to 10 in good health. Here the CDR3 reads CASSFGPEQYF. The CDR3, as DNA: TGTGCCAGCAGTTTCGGACCCGAGCAGTACTTC.